This T cell receptor (beta chain) was observed in a study of CD4 and CD8 cells across lung adenocarcinoma regions listed by TCRdb under 2018. General notes on the study: To look at intratumor heterogeneity in the T cell receptor repertoire, the study compared tumor centers against tumor margins.

The donors were patients who had localized lung adenocarcinoma, which is a subtype of non-small cell lung cancer. Samples were obtained from the margins of localized lung adenocarcinomas. For TCR repertoire analysis, CD4+ T cells from tumor tissue were profiled apart from CD8+ T cells. Library preparation used PCR. Instrument used: HiSeq X Ten. TCRdb trimmed public reads at Q25 via fastp, called clones via MiXCR and kept in-frame beta chains. Merged by CDR3 protein, the rows form single entries marked with the most common genes and DNA. The sample table shows some 20,000 distinct CDR3 sequences, and roughly 50% are seen once. The ten largest account for roughly 18% of the sample. Reading from cysteine to phenylalanine, the CDR3 counts 15 amino acids. Solely the CDR3 DNA is kept, with 45 bases framed from the first base. CDR1 MNHNS and CDR2 SASEGT were looked up in the germline V gene. This clonotype was found many times. Its target antigen remains unknown. No base-level quality is on record; no much larger clone is a single base apart.

Specimen: CD4+ T cells from the margin of a lung tumor. What this sample's cell subset or site label stands for: tumor margin region. The V gene is TRBV6-1 and the J gene is TRBJ2-1; no D gene call is confident. The J call may be incorrect, as the DNA end agrees better with TRBJ2-7. The sequence was obtained from a male donor with lung adenocarcinoma. The CD4 and CD8 labels of this study may be unreliable. The bases are TGTGCCAGCAGACCTACGGCCGGGTCCCCGGGTGAGCAGTACTTC. This yields the protein CASRPTAGSPGEQYF.